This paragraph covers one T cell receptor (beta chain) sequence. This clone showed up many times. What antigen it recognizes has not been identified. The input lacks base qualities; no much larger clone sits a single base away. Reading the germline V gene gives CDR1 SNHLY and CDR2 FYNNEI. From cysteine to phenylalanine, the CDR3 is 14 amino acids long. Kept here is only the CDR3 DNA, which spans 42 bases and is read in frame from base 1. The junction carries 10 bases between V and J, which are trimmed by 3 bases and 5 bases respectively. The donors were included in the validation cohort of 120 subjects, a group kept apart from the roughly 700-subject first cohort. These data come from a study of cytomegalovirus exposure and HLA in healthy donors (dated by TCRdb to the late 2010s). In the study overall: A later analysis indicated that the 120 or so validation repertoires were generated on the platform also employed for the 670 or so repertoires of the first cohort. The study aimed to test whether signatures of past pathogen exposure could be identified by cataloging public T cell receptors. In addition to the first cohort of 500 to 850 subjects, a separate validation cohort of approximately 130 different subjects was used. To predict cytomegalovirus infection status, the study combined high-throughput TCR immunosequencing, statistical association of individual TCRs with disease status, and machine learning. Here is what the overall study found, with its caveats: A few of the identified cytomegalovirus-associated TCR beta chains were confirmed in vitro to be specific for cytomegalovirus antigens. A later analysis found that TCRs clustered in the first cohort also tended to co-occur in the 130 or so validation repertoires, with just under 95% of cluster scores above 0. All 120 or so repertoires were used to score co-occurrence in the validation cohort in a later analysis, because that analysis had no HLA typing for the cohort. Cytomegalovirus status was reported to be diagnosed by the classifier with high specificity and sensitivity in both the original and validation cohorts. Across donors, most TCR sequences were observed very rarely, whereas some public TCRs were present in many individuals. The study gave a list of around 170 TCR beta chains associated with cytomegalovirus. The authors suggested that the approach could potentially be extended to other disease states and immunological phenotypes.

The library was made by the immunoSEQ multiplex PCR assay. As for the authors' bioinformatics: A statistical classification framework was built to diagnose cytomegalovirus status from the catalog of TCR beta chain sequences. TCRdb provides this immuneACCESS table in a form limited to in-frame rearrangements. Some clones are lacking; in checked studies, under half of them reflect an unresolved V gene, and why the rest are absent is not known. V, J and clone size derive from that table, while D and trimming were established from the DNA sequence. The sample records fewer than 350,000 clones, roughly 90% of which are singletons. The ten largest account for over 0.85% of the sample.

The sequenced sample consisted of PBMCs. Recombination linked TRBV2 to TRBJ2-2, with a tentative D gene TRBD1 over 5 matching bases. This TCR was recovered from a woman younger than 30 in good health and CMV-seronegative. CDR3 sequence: CASSEARVTGELFF. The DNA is TGTGCCAGCAGTGAGGCCAGGGTGACCGGGGAGCTGTTTTTT.